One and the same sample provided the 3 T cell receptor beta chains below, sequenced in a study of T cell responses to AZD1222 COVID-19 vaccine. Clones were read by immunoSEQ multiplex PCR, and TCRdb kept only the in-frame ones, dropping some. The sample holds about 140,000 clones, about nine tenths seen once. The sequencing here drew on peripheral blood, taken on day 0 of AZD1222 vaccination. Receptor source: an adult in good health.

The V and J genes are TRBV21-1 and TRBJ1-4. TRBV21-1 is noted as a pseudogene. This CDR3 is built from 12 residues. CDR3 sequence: CDRRGVTEKLFF. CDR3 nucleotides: TGTGACCGGAGGGGGGTTACTGAAAAACTGTTTTTT.

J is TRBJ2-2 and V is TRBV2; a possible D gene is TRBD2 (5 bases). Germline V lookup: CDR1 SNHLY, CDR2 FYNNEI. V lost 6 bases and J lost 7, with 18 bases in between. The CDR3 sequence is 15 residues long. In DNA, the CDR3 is TGTGCCAGCAGAGCACTAGGCGCGGATGGCGGGGAGCTGTTTTTT. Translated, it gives CASRALGADGGELFF.

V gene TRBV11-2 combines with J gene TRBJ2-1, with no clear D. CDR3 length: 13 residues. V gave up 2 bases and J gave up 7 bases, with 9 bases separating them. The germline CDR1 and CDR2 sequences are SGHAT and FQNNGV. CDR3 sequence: CASSLNNANEQFF. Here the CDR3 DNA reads TGTGCCAGCAGCTTAAATAATGCTAATGAGCAGTTCTTC.